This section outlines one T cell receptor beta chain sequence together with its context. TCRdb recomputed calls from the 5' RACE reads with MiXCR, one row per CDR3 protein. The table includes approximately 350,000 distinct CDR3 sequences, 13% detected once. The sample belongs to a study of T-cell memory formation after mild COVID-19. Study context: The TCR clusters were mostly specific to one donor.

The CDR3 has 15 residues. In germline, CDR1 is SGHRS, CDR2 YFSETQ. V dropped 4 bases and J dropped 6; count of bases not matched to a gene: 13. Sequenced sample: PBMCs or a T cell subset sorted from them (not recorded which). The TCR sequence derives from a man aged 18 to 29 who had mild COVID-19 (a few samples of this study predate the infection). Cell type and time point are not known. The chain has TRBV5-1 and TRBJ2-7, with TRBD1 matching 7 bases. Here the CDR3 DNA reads TGCGCCAGCAGCCAAACAGGGGCGGAGGTGGTCGAGCAGTACTTC. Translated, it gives CASSQTGAEVVEQYF.